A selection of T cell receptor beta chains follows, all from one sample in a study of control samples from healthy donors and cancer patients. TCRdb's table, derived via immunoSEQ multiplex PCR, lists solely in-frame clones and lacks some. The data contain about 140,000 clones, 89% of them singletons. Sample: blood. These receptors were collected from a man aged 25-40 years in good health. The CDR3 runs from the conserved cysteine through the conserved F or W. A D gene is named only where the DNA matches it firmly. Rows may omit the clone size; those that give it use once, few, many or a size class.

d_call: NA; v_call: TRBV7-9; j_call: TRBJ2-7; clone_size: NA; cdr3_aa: CASSLAIGATYEQYF; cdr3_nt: TGTGCCAGCAGCTTAGCGATTGGGGCTACCTACGAGCAGTACTTC
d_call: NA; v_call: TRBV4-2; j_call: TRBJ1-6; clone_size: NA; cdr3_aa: CASSQAQGSYNSPLHF; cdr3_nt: TGTGCCAGCAGCCAAGCGCAGGGTAGCTATAATTCACCCCTCCACTTT
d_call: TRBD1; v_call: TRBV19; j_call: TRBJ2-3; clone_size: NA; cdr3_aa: CASSVGQGADTQYF; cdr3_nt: TGTGCCAGTAGTGTGGGACAGGGGGCAGATACGCAGTATTTT
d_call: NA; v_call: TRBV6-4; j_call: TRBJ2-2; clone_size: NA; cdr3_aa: CASSRERNTGELFF; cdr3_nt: TGTGCCAGCAGCCGAGAGAGGAACACCGGGGAGCTGTTTTTT
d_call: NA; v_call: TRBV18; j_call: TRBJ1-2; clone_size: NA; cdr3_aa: CASSPPGGREDYGYTF; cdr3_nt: TGTGCCAGCTCACCACCTGGAGGCAGGGAGGACTATGGCTACACCTTC
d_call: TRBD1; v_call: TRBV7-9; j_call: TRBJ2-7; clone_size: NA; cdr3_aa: CASSLPRDRGSSYEQYF; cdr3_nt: TGTGCCAGCAGCTTACCCCGGGACAGGGGGTCCTCCTACGAGCAGTACTTC
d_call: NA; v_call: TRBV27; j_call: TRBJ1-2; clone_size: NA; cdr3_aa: CASSLEGYVGYGYTF; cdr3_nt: TGTGCCAGCAGTTTGGAGGGGTACGTTGGGTATGGCTACACCTTC
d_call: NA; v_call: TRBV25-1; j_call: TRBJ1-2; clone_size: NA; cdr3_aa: CASSVGAGDGYTF; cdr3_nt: TGTGCCAGCAGTGTTGGGGCAGGGGATGGCTACACCTTC
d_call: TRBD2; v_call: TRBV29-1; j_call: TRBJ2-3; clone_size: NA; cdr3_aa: CSVVEGTNVDTQYF; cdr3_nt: TGCAGCGTTGTTGAGGGGACTAACGTAGATACGCAGTATTTT
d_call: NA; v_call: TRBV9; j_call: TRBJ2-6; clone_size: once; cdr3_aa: CASSVAHDPASGANVLTF; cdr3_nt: TGTGCCAGCAGCGTAGCTCATGACCCCGCCTCTGGGGCCAACGTCCTGACTTTC
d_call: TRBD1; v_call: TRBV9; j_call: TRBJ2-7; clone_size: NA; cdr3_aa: CASSVDGTESYEQYF; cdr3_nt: TGTGCCAGCAGCGTAGACGGGACAGAAAGCTACGAGCAGTACTTC
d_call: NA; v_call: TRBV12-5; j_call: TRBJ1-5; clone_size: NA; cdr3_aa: CASGLDQPQHF; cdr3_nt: TGTGCTAGTGGTTTGGATCAGCCCCAGCATTTT
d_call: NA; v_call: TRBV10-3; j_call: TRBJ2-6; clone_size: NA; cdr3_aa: CAIRTSQGSGANVLTF; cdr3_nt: TGTGCCATCAGGACCAGTCAGGGGTCTGGGGCCAACGTCCTGACTTTC
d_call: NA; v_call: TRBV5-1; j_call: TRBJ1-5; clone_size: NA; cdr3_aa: CASSGGTGSNQPQHF; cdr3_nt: TGCGCCAGCAGCGGCGGGACGGGCAGCAATCAGCCCCAGCATTTT
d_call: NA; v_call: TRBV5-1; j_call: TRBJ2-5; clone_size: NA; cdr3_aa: CASSGGTTQETQYF; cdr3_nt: TGCGCCAGCAGCGGGGGGACAACCCAAGAGACCCAGTACTTC
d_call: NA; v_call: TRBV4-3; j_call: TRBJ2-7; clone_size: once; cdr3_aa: CASSPSSSYEQYF; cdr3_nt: TGCGCCAGCAGCCCATCGTCCTCCTACGAGCAGTACTTC
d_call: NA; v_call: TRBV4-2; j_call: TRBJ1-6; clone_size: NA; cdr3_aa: CASSQGRYNNSPLHF; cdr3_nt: TGTGCCAGCAGCCAGGGAAGATACAATAATTCACCCCTCCACTTT
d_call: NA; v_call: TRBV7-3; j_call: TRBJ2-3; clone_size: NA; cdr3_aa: CASSLFGGTGDTQYF; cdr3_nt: TGTGCCAGCAGCTTATTTGGCGGGACGGGAGATACGCAGTATTTT
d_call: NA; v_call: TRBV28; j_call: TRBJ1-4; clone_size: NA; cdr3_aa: CASSSPGAKNEKLFF; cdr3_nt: TGTGCCAGCAGTTCGCCAGGGGCTAAGAATGAAAAACTGTTTTTT
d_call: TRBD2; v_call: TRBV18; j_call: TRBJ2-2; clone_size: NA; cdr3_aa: CASSPDASGNTGELFF; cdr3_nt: TGTGCCAGCTCACCAGACGCTAGCGGGAACACCGGGGAGCTGTTTTTT
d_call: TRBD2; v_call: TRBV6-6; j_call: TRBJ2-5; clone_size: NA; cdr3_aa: CASSYLAGGLETQYF; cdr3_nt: TGTGCCAGCAGTTACTTAGCGGGGGGGCTGGAGACCCAGTACTTC
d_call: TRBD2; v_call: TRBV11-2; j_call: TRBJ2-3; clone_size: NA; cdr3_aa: CASSPRLATDTQYF; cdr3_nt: TGTGCCAGCAGCCCTCGACTAGCTACAGATACGCAGTATTTT
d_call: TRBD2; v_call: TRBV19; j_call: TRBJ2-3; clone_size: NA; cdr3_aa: CASSLTSSPGDTQYF; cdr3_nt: TGTGCCAGTAGTCTGACTAGCAGCCCCGGGGATACGCAGTATTTT
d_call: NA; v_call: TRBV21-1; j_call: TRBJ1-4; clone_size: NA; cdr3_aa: CASSSFGGTPF; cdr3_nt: TGTGCCAGCAGCAGTTTCGGTGGGACCCCTTTT
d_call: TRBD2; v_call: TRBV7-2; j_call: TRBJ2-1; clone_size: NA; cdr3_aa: CASSLRGVNEQFF; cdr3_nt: TGTGCCAGCAGCTTACGGGGGGTAAATGAGCAGTTCTTC